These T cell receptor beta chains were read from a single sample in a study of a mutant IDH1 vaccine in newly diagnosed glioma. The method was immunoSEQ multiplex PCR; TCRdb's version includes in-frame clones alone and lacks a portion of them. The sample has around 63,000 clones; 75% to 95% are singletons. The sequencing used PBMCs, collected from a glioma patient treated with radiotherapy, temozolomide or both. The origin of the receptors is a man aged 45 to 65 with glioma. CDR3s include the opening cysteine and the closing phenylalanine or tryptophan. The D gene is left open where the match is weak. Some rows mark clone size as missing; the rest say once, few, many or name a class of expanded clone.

cdr3_aa: CASSRDLADSNTEAFF
cdr3_nt: TGCGCCAGCAGCCGCGATTTGGCGGACAGCAACACTGAAGCTTTCTTT
v_call: TRBV4-3
clone_size: .
cdr3_length: 16
j_call: TRBJ1-1
d_call: .

cdr3_aa: CASTIGGGMNTEAFF
cdr3_nt: TGTGCCAGCACTATAGGAGGGGGAATGAACACTGAAGCTTTCTTT
v_call: TRBV6-6
clone_size: .
cdr3_length: 15
j_call: TRBJ1-1
d_call: .

cdr3_aa: CASSDGPKETQYF
cdr3_nt: TGCGCCAGCAGTGATGGGCCAAAAGAGACCCAGTACTTC
v_call: TRBV10-1
clone_size: .
cdr3_length: 13
j_call: TRBJ2-5
d_call: .

cdr3_aa: CAWSTTGMPEAFF
cdr3_nt: TGTGCCTGGAGTACTACAGGGATGCCTGAAGCTTTCTTT
v_call: TRBV30
clone_size: .
cdr3_length: 13
j_call: TRBJ1-1
d_call: .

cdr3_aa: CASSLGGDEQFF
cdr3_nt: TGTGCCAGCAGCTTGGGGGGGGATGAGCAGTTCTTC
v_call: TRBV7-9
clone_size: .
cdr3_length: 12
j_call: TRBJ2-1
d_call: TRBD2

cdr3_aa: CASSVGTGGGSNEKLFF
cdr3_nt: TGTGCCAGCAGCGTCGGGACAGGGGGCGGGTCGAATGAAAAACTGTTTTTT
v_call: TRBV9
clone_size: .
cdr3_length: 17
j_call: TRBJ1-4
d_call: TRBD1

cdr3_aa: CASSAGGAQPQHF
cdr3_nt: TGTGCCAGCAGCGCAGGGGGCGCTCAGCCCCAGCATTTT
v_call: TRBV7-2
clone_size: .
cdr3_length: 13
j_call: TRBJ1-5
d_call: TRBD1

cdr3_aa: CASSPGGGASYEQYF
cdr3_nt: TGTGCCAGCAGCCCCGGGGGGGGTGCTTCCTACGAGCAGTACTTC
v_call: TRBV4-2
clone_size: .
cdr3_length: 15
j_call: TRBJ2-7
d_call: TRBD2

cdr3_aa: CASSRTGAGETQYF
cdr3_nt: TGTGCCAGCAGTAGGACAGGCGCCGGGGAGACCCAGTACTTC
v_call: TRBV6-5
clone_size: .
cdr3_length: 14
j_call: TRBJ2-5
d_call: TRBD1

cdr3_aa: CASSLGQFYYGYTF
cdr3_nt: TGCGCCAGCAGCTTGGGACAGTTTTATTATGGCTACACCTTC
v_call: TRBV5-1
clone_size: once
cdr3_length: 14
j_call: TRBJ1-2
d_call: .

cdr3_aa: CASTSPGGRRETQYF
cdr3_nt: TGTGCCAGCACCTCCCCAGGGGGCCGGCGTGAGACCCAGTACTTC
v_call: TRBV7-2
clone_size: .
cdr3_length: 15
j_call: TRBJ2-5
d_call: TRBD1

cdr3_aa: CASSLAAADTQYF
cdr3_nt: TGTGCCAGCAGCTTGGCAGCGGCAGATACGCAGTATTTT
v_call: TRBV5-4
clone_size: .
cdr3_length: 13
j_call: TRBJ2-3
d_call: .

cdr3_aa: CASSPKDSPPYGYTF
cdr3_nt: TGTGCCAGCAGCCCGAAAGACAGTCCCCCATATGGCTACACCTTC
v_call: TRBV27
clone_size: .
cdr3_length: 15
j_call: TRBJ1-2
d_call: .

cdr3_aa: CASSQESRSNQPQHF
cdr3_nt: TGTGCCAGCAGCCAAGAGTCCCGGAGCAATCAGCCCCAGCATTTT
v_call: TRBV4-2
clone_size: .
cdr3_length: 15
j_call: TRBJ1-5
d_call: .

cdr3_aa: CASSLPRTGGNSPLHF
cdr3_nt: TGTGCCAGCAGTTTGCCCCGGACAGGGGGAAATTCACCCCTCCACTTT
v_call: TRBV6-6
clone_size: .
cdr3_length: 16
j_call: TRBJ1-6
d_call: TRBD1

cdr3_aa: CAWSVWGANVLTF
cdr3_nt: TGTGCCTGGAGTGTATGGGGGGCCAACGTCCTGACTTTC
v_call: TRBV30
clone_size: .
cdr3_length: 13
j_call: TRBJ2-6
d_call: .

cdr3_aa: CASSLDQYSPLHF
cdr3_nt: TGCGCCAGCAGCCTCGACCAGTATTCACCCCTCCACTTT
v_call: TRBV4-1
clone_size: .
cdr3_length: 13
j_call: TRBJ1-6
d_call: .

cdr3_aa: CASSSSGARVGKLFF
cdr3_nt: TGTGCCAGCAGTTCGTCGGGGGCGCGGGTCGGAAAACTGTTTTTT
v_call: TRBV28
clone_size: .
cdr3_length: 15
j_call: TRBJ1-4
d_call: .

cdr3_aa: CASSTGHGNEKLFF
cdr3_nt: TGTGCTAGCAGCACCGGCCATGGGAATGAAAAACTGTTTTTT
v_call: TRBV7-7
clone_size: .
cdr3_length: 14
j_call: TRBJ1-4
d_call: .

cdr3_aa: CASSFSETRGRSTEAFF
cdr3_nt: TGCGCCAGCAGCTTTTCCGAGACCAGGGGAAGGAGCACTGAAGCTTTCTTT
v_call: TRBV5-1
clone_size: .
cdr3_length: 17
j_call: TRBJ1-1
d_call: .

cdr3_aa: CASSLVWGQASNQPQHF
cdr3_nt: TGTGCCAGCAGCTTGGTATGGGGACAGGCTAGCAATCAGCCCCAGCATTTT
v_call: TRBV5-5
clone_size: .
cdr3_length: 17
j_call: TRBJ1-5
d_call: TRBD1

cdr3_aa: CSVERREDTGELFF
cdr3_nt: TGCAGCGTTGAACGCCGGGAGGACACCGGGGAGCTGTTTTTT
v_call: TRBV29-1
clone_size: once
cdr3_length: 14
j_call: TRBJ2-2
d_call: TRBD2

cdr3_aa: CASSLRDTKNEAFF
cdr3_nt: TGTGCCAGCAGCTTACGGGACACAAAGAATGAAGCTTTCTTT
v_call: TRBV13
clone_size: .
cdr3_length: 14
j_call: TRBJ1-1
d_call: .

cdr3_aa: CASSMGQGFTEAFF
cdr3_nt: TGTGCCAGTAGTATGGGACAGGGTTTCACTGAAGCTTTCTTT
v_call: TRBV19
clone_size: .
cdr3_length: 14
j_call: TRBJ1-1
d_call: TRBD1

cdr3_aa: CASSGPLSGTQYF
cdr3_nt: TGCGCCAGCAGTGGCCCGTTGTCTGGTACGCAGTATTTT
v_call: TRBV10-2
clone_size: .
cdr3_length: 13
j_call: TRBJ2-3
d_call: .

cdr3_aa: CASSPDGGYTEAFF
cdr3_nt: TGTGCCAGCTCACCGGACGGGGGGTACACTGAAGCTTTCTTT
v_call: TRBV18
clone_size: .
cdr3_length: 14
j_call: TRBJ1-1
d_call: .

cdr3_aa: CASRTGGDGYTF
cdr3_nt: TGTGCCAGCCGAACCGGGGGGGATGGCTACACCTTC
v_call: TRBV27
clone_size: few
cdr3_length: 12
j_call: TRBJ1-2
d_call: .

cdr3_aa: CASSLRGGAGGYTF
cdr3_nt: TGTGCCAGCAGCTTAAGAGGGGGCGCTGGGGGCTACACCTTC
v_call: TRBV7-9
clone_size: .
cdr3_length: 14
j_call: TRBJ1-2
d_call: TRBD1

cdr3_aa: CASSRLNLQETQYF
cdr3_nt: TGTGCCAGCTCACGACTGAACCTCCAAGAGACCCAGTACTTC
v_call: TRBV18
clone_size: .
cdr3_length: 14
j_call: TRBJ2-5
d_call: .

cdr3_aa: CASSQGTGGPEAFF
cdr3_nt: TGTGCCAGCAGCCAAGGGACAGGGGGCCCTGAAGCTTTCTTT
v_call: TRBV4-2
clone_size: .
cdr3_length: 14
j_call: TRBJ1-1
d_call: TRBD1

cdr3_aa: CASSLDGGPGIMFF
cdr3_nt: TGTGCCAGCAGCTTAGACGGGGGGCCGGGTATAATGTTCTTC
v_call: TRBV7-2
clone_size: .
cdr3_length: 14
j_call: TRBJ2-1
d_call: .

cdr3_aa: CASSVATTGAHNEQFF
cdr3_nt: TGTGCCAGCAGCGTAGCTACAACGGGAGCCCACAATGAGCAGTTCTTC
v_call: TRBV9
clone_size: .
cdr3_length: 16
j_call: TRBJ2-1
d_call: .

cdr3_aa: CASSQSGGAGEQFF
cdr3_nt: TGCGCCAGCAGCCAGAGCGGGGGGGCCGGGGAGCAGTTCTTC
v_call: TRBV4-1
clone_size: .
cdr3_length: 14
j_call: TRBJ2-1
d_call: TRBD2

cdr3_aa: CASSPGGPNYGYTF
cdr3_nt: TGTGCCAGCAGCCCAGGGGGACCTAACTATGGCTACACCTTC
v_call: TRBV28
clone_size: once
cdr3_length: 14
j_call: TRBJ1-2
d_call: TRBD1

cdr3_aa: CASSTSPGYQPQHF
cdr3_nt: TGTGCCAGCAGTACGAGTCCCGGGTATCAGCCCCAGCATTTT
v_call: TRBV6-1
clone_size: .
cdr3_length: 14
j_call: TRBJ1-5
d_call: .

cdr3_aa: CASSWEGTEAFF
cdr3_nt: TGTGCCAGCAGCTGGGAGGGGACTGAAGCTTTCTTT
v_call: TRBV7-9
clone_size: .
cdr3_length: 12
j_call: TRBJ1-1
d_call: .

cdr3_aa: CASSRRGNTGELFF
cdr3_nt: TGTGCCAGCAGCCGCAGGGGGAACACCGGGGAGCTGTTTTTT
v_call: TRBV11-2
clone_size: .
cdr3_length: 14
j_call: TRBJ2-2
d_call: .

cdr3_aa: CASSPGTLTLQRNSPLHF
cdr3_nt: TGTGCCAGCAGCCCTGGAACATTGACACTCCAACGCAATTCACCCCTCCACTTT
v_call: TRBV5-6
clone_size: .
cdr3_length: 18
j_call: TRBJ1-6
d_call: .

cdr3_aa: CASNGGRGTEAFF
cdr3_nt: TGTGCCAGCAACGGAGGTAGGGGCACTGAAGCTTTCTTT
v_call: TRBV9
clone_size: few
cdr3_length: 13
j_call: TRBJ1-1
d_call: .

cdr3_aa: CASSRGTSDYEQYF
cdr3_nt: TGTGCCAGCAGCCGCGGGACTAGCGATTACGAGCAGTACTTC
v_call: TRBV4-2
clone_size: .
cdr3_length: 14
j_call: TRBJ2-7
d_call: TRBD2

cdr3_aa: CASSPGSQPQHF
cdr3_nt: TGTGCCAGCAGCCCCGGGAGTCAGCCCCAGCATTTT
v_call: TRBV7-9
clone_size: few
cdr3_length: 12
j_call: TRBJ1-5
d_call: .

cdr3_aa: CASSLRTGTGEQYF
cdr3_nt: TGCGCCAGCAGCCTTCGTACAGGGACTGGCGAGCAGTACTTC
v_call: TRBV5-1
clone_size: once
cdr3_length: 14
j_call: TRBJ2-7
d_call: .

cdr3_aa: CASSQDLSYTGELFF
cdr3_nt: TGTGCCAGCAGCCAAGATCTCAGCTACACCGGGGAGCTGTTTTTT
v_call: TRBV4-2
clone_size: .
cdr3_length: 15
j_call: TRBJ2-2
d_call: .

cdr3_aa: CASSEYVGSSYNEQFF
cdr3_nt: TGTGCCAGCAGTGAATATGTGGGTAGTTCCTACAATGAGCAGTTCTTC
v_call: TRBV6-1
clone_size: .
cdr3_length: 16
j_call: TRBJ2-1
d_call: .

cdr3_aa: CASSSGSNEQFF
cdr3_nt: TGTGCCAGCAGCTCGGGCTCCAATGAGCAGTTCTTC
v_call: TRBV7-9
clone_size: once
cdr3_length: 12
j_call: TRBJ2-1
d_call: .

cdr3_aa: CASSVGGDYGTGPQHF
cdr3_nt: TGTGCCAGCAGCGTAGGGGGAGATTACGGGACTGGGCCCCAGCATTTT
v_call: TRBV9
clone_size: .
cdr3_length: 16
j_call: TRBJ1-5
d_call: .

cdr3_aa: CASSQGGVTRSYNEQFF
cdr3_nt: TGTGCCAGCAGCCAAGGGGGAGTCACCCGCTCCTACAATGAGCAGTTCTTC
v_call: TRBV4-2
clone_size: .
cdr3_length: 17
j_call: TRBJ2-1
d_call: .

cdr3_aa: CASSLDSGGALDEQFF
cdr3_nt: TGTGCCAGCAGCTTAGATAGCGGGGGGGCTCTTGATGAGCAGTTCTTC
v_call: TRBV7-3
clone_size: .
cdr3_length: 16
j_call: TRBJ2-1
d_call: TRBD2

cdr3_aa: CASSLDRADTQYF
cdr3_nt: TGTGCCAGCAGTTTAGACAGGGCAGATACGCAGTATTTT
v_call: TRBV28
clone_size: .
cdr3_length: 13
j_call: TRBJ2-3
d_call: TRBD1

cdr3_aa: CASSLGGPDQFF
cdr3_nt: TGTGCCAGCAGCTTAGGGGGTCCCGATCAGTTCTTC
v_call: TRBV11-3
clone_size: .
cdr3_length: 12
j_call: TRBJ2-1
d_call: .

cdr3_aa: CASSPVPPEVQAGKLFF
cdr3_nt: TGTGCCAGCTCACCAGTTCCCCCTGAGGTCCAAGCGGGGAAACTGTTTTTT
v_call: TRBV18
clone_size: once
cdr3_length: 17
j_call: TRBJ1-4
d_call: .

cdr3_aa: CASQDLSSYNEQFF
cdr3_nt: TGTGCCAGCCAGGACCTGAGCTCCTACAATGAGCAGTTCTTC
v_call: TRBV27
clone_size: .
cdr3_length: 14
j_call: TRBJ2-1
d_call: .